This TCR beta chain was found in a study of cytomegalovirus exposure and HLA in healthy donors. 60 Vbeta and 13 Jbeta primers were used in PCR. Generated by immunoSEQ multiplex PCR, the TCRdb table keeps only in-frame clones and is missing some. The sample holds more than 150,000 clones, around 85% seen once. Study-wide results and caveats: For presence/absence analyses, sequencing depth was assumed to be roughly uniform across donors. As a later analysis showed, several of the most significant clusters appeared to be linked to common viral pathogens. A later analysis, which compared TCR beta chains of equal frequency, found the HLA-associated ones more clonally expanded.

V lost 4 bases to trimming and J lost 3 bases; unmatched junction nucleotides: 2. CDR1 is LNHDA, CDR2 SQIVND, per germline (reference sequence). The CDR3 length is 14 residues. Details on this clone: Its specificity is not known.

The specimen was PBMCs. The chain recombines TRBV19 with TRBJ1-5; 8 bases align to TRBD1. The receptor's source is a man between 50 and 59 years old in good health and CMV-seropositive. CDR3 region: CASSTTGVNQPQHF. The DNA of the CDR3 is TGTGCCAGTAGTACGACAGGGGTCAATCAGCCCCAGCATTTT.